The source of this TCR beta chain is a study of glioma-infiltrating T cells after dendritic cell vaccination. The assay was immunoSEQ multiplex PCR, and TCRdb's table has in-frame clones only and misses some. This table holds approximately 93,000 clones, 75% to 90% found once. Losses at the gene ends were 4 bases for V and 1 base for J; bases not matched to a gene: 8. The CDR3 is made up of 17 amino acids. Germline values: CDR1 LNHDA, CDR2 SQIVND (reference sequence). Time point noted: after dendritic cell vaccination, including at tumor progression/relapse. Sequencing was performed on blood, taken after dendritic cell vaccination. The chain is built from TRBV19 and TRBJ2-1, with 9 bases lining up with TRBD2. The receptor was derived from a human donor with glioblastoma. CDR3 residues: CASSTRVSGSSYNEQFF. The DNA for the CDR3 is TGTGCCAGTAGTACCAGGGTTAGCGGGAGTTCCTACAATGAGCAGTTCTTC.